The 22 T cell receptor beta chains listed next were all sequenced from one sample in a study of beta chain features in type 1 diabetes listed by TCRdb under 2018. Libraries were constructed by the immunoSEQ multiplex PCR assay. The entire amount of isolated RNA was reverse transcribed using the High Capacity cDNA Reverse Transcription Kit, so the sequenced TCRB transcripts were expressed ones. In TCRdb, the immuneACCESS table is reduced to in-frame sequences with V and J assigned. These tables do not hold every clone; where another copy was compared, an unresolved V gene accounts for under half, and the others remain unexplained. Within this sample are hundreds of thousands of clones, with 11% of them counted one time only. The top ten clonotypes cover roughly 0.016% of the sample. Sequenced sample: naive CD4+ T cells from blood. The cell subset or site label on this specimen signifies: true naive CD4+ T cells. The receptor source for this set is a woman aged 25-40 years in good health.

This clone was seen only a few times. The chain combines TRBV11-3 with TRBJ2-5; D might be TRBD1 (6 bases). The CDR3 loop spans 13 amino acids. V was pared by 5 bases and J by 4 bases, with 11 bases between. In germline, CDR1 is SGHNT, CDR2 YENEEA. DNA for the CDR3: TGTGCCAGCAGCCGCGGACAGACAGAGACCCAGTACTTC. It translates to CASSRGQTETQYF.

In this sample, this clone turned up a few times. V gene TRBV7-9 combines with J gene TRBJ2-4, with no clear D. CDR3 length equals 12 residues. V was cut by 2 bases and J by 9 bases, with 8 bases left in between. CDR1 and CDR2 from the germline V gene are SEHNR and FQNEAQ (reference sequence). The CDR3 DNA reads TGTGCCAGCAGCTTAACAGAAGGCATTCAGTACTTC. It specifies CASSLTEGIQYF.

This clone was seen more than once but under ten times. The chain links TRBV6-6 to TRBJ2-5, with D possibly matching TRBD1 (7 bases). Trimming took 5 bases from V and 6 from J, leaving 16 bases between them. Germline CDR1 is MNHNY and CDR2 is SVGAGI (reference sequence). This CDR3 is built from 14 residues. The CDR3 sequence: CASSPGGAGKTQYF. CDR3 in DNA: TGTGCCAGCAGTCCAGGGGGTGCGGGGAAGACCCAGTACTTC.

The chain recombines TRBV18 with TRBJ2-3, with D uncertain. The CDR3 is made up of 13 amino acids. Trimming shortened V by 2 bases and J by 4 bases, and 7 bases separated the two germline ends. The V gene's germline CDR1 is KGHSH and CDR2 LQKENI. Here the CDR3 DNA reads TGTGCCAGCTCACCAGTGGCGGCAGATACGCAGTATTTT. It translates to CASSPVAADTQYF. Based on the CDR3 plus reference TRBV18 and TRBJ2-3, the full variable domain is NAGVMQNPRHLVRRRGQEARLRCSPMKGHSHVYWYRQLPEEGLKFMVYLQKENIIDESGMPKERFSAEFPKEGPSILRIQQVVRGDSAAYFCASSPVAADTQYFGPGTRLTVL.

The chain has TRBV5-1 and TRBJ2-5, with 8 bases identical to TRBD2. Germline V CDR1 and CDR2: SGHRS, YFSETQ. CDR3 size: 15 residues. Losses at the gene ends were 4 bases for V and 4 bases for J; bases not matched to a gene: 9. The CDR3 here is CASSSGSIYGETQYF. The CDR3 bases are TGCGCCAGCAGCAGCGGGAGCATTTATGGAGAGACCCAGTACTTC.

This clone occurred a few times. The CDR3 protein is CSVDLRGGSYEQYF. The DNA for the CDR3 is TGCAGCGTTGACTTAAGGGGCGGTTCCTACGAGCAGTACTTC. The chain links TRBV29-1 to TRBJ2-7, with a tentative D call TRBD1 (5 bases). The CDR3 runs 14 residues. V was cut by 3 bases and J by 1 base, with 13 bases left in between. Germline CDR1 and CDR2: SQVTM and ANQGSEA.

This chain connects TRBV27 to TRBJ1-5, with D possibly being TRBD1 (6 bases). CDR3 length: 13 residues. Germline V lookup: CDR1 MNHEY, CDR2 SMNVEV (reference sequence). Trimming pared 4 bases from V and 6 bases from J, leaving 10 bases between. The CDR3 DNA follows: TGTGCCAGCAGTTCACAGGGTGGTCAGCCCCAGCATTTT. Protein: CASSSQGGQPQHF.

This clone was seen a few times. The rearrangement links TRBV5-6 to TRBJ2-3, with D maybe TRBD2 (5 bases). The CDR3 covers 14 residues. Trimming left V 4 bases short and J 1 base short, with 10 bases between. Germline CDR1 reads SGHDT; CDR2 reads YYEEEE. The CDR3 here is CASSQDYRTDTQYF. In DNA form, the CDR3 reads TGTGCCAGCAGCCAAGACTACCGCACAGATACGCAGTATTTT. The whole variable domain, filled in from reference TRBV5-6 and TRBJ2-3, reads DAGVTQSPTHLIKTRGQQVTLRCSPKSGHDTVSWYQQALGQGPQFIFQYYEEEERQRGNFPDRFSGHQFPNYSSELNVNALLLGDSALYLCASSQDYRTDTQYFGPGTRLTVL.

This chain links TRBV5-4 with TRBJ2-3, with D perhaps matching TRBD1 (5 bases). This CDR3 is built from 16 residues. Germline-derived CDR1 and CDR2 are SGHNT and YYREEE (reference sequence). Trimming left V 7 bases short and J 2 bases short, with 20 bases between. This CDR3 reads CASGSPRVFNTDTQYF. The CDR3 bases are TGTGCCAGCGGTTCGCCCAGGGTCTTTAACACAGATACGCAGTATTTT.

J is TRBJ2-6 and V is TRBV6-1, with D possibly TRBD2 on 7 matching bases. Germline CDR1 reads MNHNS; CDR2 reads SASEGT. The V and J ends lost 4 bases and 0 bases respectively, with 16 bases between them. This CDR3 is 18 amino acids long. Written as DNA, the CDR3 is TGTGCCAGCAGTGGACACCGGGGAGGGGGCTCTGGGGCCAACGTCCTGACTTTC. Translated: CASSGHRGGGSGANVLTF.

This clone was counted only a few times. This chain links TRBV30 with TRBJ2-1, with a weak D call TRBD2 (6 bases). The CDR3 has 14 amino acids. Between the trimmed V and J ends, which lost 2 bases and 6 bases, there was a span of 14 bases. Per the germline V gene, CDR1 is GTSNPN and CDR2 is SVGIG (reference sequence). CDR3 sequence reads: CAWSPPSVGNEQFF. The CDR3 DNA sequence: TGTGCCTGGAGTCCCCCTAGCGTGGGCAATGAGCAGTTCTTC.

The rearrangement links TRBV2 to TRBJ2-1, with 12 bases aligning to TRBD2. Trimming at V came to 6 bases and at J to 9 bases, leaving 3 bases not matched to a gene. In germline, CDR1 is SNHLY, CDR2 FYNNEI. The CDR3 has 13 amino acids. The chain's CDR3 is CASRLAGGVEQFF. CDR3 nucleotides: TGTGCCAGCAGACTAGCGGGAGGTGTTGAGCAGTTCTTC.

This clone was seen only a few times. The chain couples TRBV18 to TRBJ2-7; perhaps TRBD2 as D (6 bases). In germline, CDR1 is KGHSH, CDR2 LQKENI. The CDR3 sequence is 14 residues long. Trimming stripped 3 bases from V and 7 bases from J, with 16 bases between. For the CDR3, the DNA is TGTGCCAGCTCACCTAGCGGAACAACGGGGGAGCAGTACTTC. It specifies CASSPSGTTGEQYF.

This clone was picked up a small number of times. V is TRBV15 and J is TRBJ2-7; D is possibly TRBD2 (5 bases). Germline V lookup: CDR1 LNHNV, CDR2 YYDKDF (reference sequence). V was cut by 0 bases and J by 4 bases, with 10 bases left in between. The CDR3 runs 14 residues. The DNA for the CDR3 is TGTGCCACCAGCAGAGATTTTCGGGGATACGAGCAGTACTTC. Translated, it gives CATSRDFRGYEQYF.

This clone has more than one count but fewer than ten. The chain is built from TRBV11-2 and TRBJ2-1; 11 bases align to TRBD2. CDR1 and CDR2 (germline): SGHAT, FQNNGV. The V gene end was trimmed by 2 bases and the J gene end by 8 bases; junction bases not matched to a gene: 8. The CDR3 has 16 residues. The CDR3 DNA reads TGTGCCAGCAGCTTACGGGCTAGCGGGAGGAACGATGAGCAGTTCTTC. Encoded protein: CASSLRASGRNDEQFF.

This CDR3 reads CASSWDRGNYEQYF. Written as DNA, the CDR3 is TGTGCCAGCAGCTGGGACAGGGGTAACTACGAGCAGTACTTC. The rearrangement links TRBV7-9 to TRBJ2-7; TRBD1 aligns across 10 bases. Germline CDR1 is SEHNR and CDR2 is FQNEAQ (reference sequence). The CDR3 totals 14 residues. J lost 3 bases, V lost 4 bases, and 3 bases had no gene match.

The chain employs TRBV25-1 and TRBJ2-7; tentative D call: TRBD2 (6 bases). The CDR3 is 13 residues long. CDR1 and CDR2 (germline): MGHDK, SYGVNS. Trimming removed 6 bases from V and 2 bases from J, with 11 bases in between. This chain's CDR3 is CASRTGVTYEQYF. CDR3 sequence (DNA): TGTGCCAGCAGAACGGGGGTTACCTACGAGCAGTACTTC.

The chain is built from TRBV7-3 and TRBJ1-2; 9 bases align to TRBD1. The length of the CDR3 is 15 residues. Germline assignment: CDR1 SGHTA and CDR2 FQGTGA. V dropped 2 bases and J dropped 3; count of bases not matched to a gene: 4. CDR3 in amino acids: CASSLRDRADYGYTF. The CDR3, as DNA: TGTGCCAGCAGCTTACGGGACAGGGCGGACTATGGCTACACCTTC.

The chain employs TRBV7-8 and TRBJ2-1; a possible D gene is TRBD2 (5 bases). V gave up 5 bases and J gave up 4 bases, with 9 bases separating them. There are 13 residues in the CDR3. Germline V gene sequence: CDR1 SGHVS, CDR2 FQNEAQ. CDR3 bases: TGTGCCAGCAGCCCCCGGGGATACAATGAGCAGTTCTTC. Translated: CASSPRGYNEQFF.

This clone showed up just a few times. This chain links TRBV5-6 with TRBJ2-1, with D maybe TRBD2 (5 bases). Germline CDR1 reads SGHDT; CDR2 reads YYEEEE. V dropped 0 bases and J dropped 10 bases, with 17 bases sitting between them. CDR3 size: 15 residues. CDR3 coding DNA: TGTGCCAGCAGCTTGGTTACCCTCCGGGAAGGGGAGCAGTTCTTC. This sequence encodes CASSLVTLREGEQFF.

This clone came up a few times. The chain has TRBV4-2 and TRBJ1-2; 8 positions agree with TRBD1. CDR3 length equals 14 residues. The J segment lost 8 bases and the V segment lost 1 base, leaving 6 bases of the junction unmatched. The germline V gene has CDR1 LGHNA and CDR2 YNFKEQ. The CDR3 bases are TGTGCCAGCAGCCAAGGGGTGACAGGGGACGGCTACACCTTC. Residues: CASSQGVTGDGYTF.

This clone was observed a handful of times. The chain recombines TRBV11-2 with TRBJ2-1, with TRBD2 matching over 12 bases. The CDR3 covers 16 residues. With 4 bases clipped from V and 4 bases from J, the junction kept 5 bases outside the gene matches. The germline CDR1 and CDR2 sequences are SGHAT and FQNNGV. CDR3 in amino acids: CASSSPGLAGYNEQFF. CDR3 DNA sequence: TGTGCCAGCAGCTCGCCGGGACTAGCGGGTTACAATGAGCAGTTCTTC.